The rows below give T cell receptor beta chains drawn from one sample of a study of human T cells and chemical hapten exposure. MiXCR was run by TCRdb on the RACE reads, yielding one entry per CDR3 protein. The repertoire holds about 46,000 distinct CDR3 sequences, 3.5% to 4.5% seen once, with approximately 1.6% in the top ten. Input material: whole blood. All receptors derive from a female donor in good health. Some clones in this sample may be carry-over from other donors' samples. Both conserved end residues are part of each CDR3. A D gene is named only where the DNA matches it firmly. Rows give clone size only sometimes, using once, few, many, or a class for an expanded clone.

D	V	J	size	CDR3	DNA
TRBD1	TRBV6-2/TRBV6-3	TRBJ2-1	many	CASSYSPWTGTYNEQFF	TGTGCCAGCAGTTACTCGCCTTGGACAGGGACCTACAATGAGCAGTTCTTC
TRBD2	TRBV10-3	TRBJ2-3	many	CATGLAGPTDTQYF	TGTGCCACCGGACTAGCGGGGCCCACAGATACGCAGTATTTT
NA	TRBV15	TRBJ1-1	few	CATGGTANTEAFF	TGTGCCACAGGTGGGACGGCGAACACTGAAGCTTTCTTT
TRBD2	TRBV4-3	TRBJ2-3	many	CASSQDAGGPQDTQYF	TGCGCCAGCAGCCAAGACGCGGGGGGGCCCCAAGATACGCAGTATTTT
NA	TRBV12-3/TRBV12-4	TRBJ1-1	many	CASSFAEEDEAFF	TGTGCCAGCAGTTTCGCCGAGGAAGATGAAGCTTTCTTT
NA	TRBV7-8	TRBJ2-7	many	CASSLGQVQYEQYF	TGTGCCAGCAGCTTAGGACAGGTCCAGTACGAGCAGTACTTC
NA	TRBV6-1	TRBJ1-5	many	CASGGNSNQPQHF	TGTGCCAGCGGAGGGAATAGCAATCAGCCCCAGCATTTT
NA	TRBV7-2	TRBJ2-3	many	CASSLAGGTDTQYF	TGTGCCAGCAGCTTAGCAGGGGGCACAGATACGCAGTATTTT
TRBD1	TRBV6-2/TRBV6-3	TRBJ2-2	many	CASTFTRDRGRGTGELFF	TGTGCCAGCACCTTCACCCGGGACAGGGGGCGAGGTACCGGGGAGCTGTTTTTT
TRBD1	TRBV10-3	TRBJ1-4	NA	CAISPKGQLDPNEKLFF	TGTGCCATCAGTCCCAAGGGACAGCTTGATCCTAATGAAAAACTGTTTTTT
NA	TRBV2	TRBJ2-1	many	CASNLGKFF	TGTGCCAGCAATCTGGGGAAGTTCTTC
NA	TRBV12-3/TRBV12-4	TRBJ1-5	few	CASSSGHQPSNQPQHF	TGTGCCAGCAGTTCCGGACACCAACCTAGCAATCAGCCCCAGCATTTT
NA	TRBV12-1	TRBJ1-4	many	CASSFAGPKGVSEKLFF	TGTGCCAGCAGCTTTGCGGGCCCGAAGGGAGTGAGTGAAAAACTGTTTTTT
TRBD1	TRBV28	TRBJ1-6	many	CASVSSGGSLSPLHF	TGTGCCAGCGTCTCCTCAGGGGGCTCCCTTTCACCCCTCCACTTT
NA	TRBV12-5	TRBJ2-3	many	CASGLVGRNTQYF	TGTGCTAGTGGTTTGGTAGGACGGAATACGCAGTATTTT
NA	TRBV5-1	TRBJ1-3	few	CASSLDRTHNTIYF	TGCGCCAGCAGCTTGGATAGGACCCATAACACCATATATTTT
NA	TRBV7-9	TRBJ1-5	many	CASSPTRGNQPQHF	TGTGCCAGCAGCCCCACGAGGGGCAATCAGCCCCAGCATTTT
NA	TRBV14	TRBJ1-1	few	CASSQQGPLNTEAFF	TGTGCCAGCAGCCAACAGGGGCCTTTGAACACTGAAGCTTTCTTT
TRBD1	TRBV6-6	TRBJ1-1	many	CASSSSGGTNTEAFF	TGTGCCAGCAGTTCGTCAGGGGGCACGAACACTGAAGCTTTCTTT
NA	TRBV12-3/TRBV12-4	TRBJ2-4	once	CASRNRESGKNIQYF	TGTGCCAGCAGGAACAGGGAATCCGGCAAAAACATTCAGTACTTC
NA	TRBV4-2	TRBJ2-7	many	CASSQPLYEQYF	TGTGCCAGCAGCCAACCTCTCTACGAGCAGTACTTC
TRBD1	TRBV5-4	TRBJ1-2	many	CASSFWDRGHYYTF	TGTGCCAGCAGCTTTTGGGACAGGGGCCATTACTACACCTTC
NA	TRBV6-2/TRBV6-3	TRBJ2-2	many	CASSYTGNTGELFF	TGTGCCAGCAGTTACACCGGGAACACCGGGGAGCTGTTTTTT
NA	TRBV4-3	TRBJ1-4	many	CASSQKRKQGIEKLFF	TGCGCCAGCAGCCAAAAGAGGAAACAGGGAATAGAAAAACTGTTTTTT
TRBD1	TRBV6-5	TRBJ1-2	many	CASRTGTDPNYGYTF	TGTGCCAGCAGAACCGGGACAGACCCTAACTATGGCTACACCTTC
TRBD2	TRBV3-1	TRBJ2-3	many	CASSQHRLAGSTDTQYF	TGTGCCAGCAGCCAACATCGACTAGCGGGGAGCACAGATACGCAGTATTTT
NA	TRBV6-1	TRBJ1-6	few	CASIGNGSPLHF	TGTGCCAGCATCGGGAACGGTTCACCCCTCCACTTT
NA	TRBV5-6	TRBJ1-5	many	CASSPRRYSNQPQHF	TGTGCCAGCAGCCCGAGGAGGTATAGCAATCAGCCCCAGCATTTT
NA	TRBV5-1	TRBJ2-3	few	CASSLEPGPNTQYF	TGCGCCAGCAGCTTGGAACCGGGCCCAAATACGCAGTATTTT
NA	TRBV12-3/TRBV12-4	TRBJ2-4	many	CASSFQDKAKNIQYF	TGTGCCAGCAGTTTTCAGGACAAGGCCAAAAACATTCAGTACTTC
TRBD2	TRBV6-2/TRBV6-3	TRBJ2-1	many	CASRSSGGYNEQFF	TGTGCCAGCAGATCTAGCGGGGGGTACAATGAGCAGTTCTTC
TRBD1	TRBV5-1	TRBJ2-5	few	CASSLTGQGETQYF	TGCGCCAGCAGCTTGACCGGACAGGGTGAGACCCAGTACTTC
NA	TRBV7-6	TRBJ1-1	NA	CASSSNIFQRPGDTEAFF	TGTGCCAGCAGCTCTAATATTTTTCAACGGCCAGGGGATACTGAAGCTTTCTTT
NA	TRBV2	TRBJ2-7	many	CASSEARGSLAEQYF	TGTGCCAGCAGTGAAGCTCGAGGGTCCCTAGCCGAGCAGTACTTC
NA	TRBV7-9	TRBJ2-7	many	CASSPTGGYEQYF	TGTGCCAGCAGCCCTACCGGAGGGTACGAGCAGTACTTC
NA	TRBV12-3/TRBV12-4	TRBJ2-2	many	CASWRTGSNTGELFF	TGTGCCAGCTGGAGGACCGGGTCGAACACCGGGGAGCTGTTTTTT
NA	TRBV5-1	TRBJ2-2	NA	CASSYADSTGELFF	TGCGCCAGCAGCTACGCAGACAGCACCGGGGAGCTGTTTTTT
NA	TRBV28	TRBJ2-7	many	CASRQLSRQYEQYF	TGTGCCAGCAGGCAACTATCCCGGCAATACGAGCAGTACTTC
TRBD1	TRBV2	TRBJ2-7	NA	CASTQQGSEQYF	TGTGCCAGCACTCAACAGGGGAGCGAGCAGTACTTC
TRBD2	TRBV7-9	TRBJ2-1	many	CASSFPTGTSGGAHEQFF	TGTGCCAGCAGCTTTCCAACAGGGACTAGCGGGGGGGCCCATGAGCAGTTCTTC